A selection of T cell receptor beta chains follows, all from one sample in a study of post-analysis software for immune sequencing data. TCRdb redid the calling of the PCR reads with MiXCR, one entry per CDR3 protein. This sample carries hundreds of thousands of distinct CDR3 sequences, 44% of them seen once, and the ten largest clones take under 2%. The sequenced material came from blood. All receptors derive from a girl aged 10 to 17 with multiple sclerosis. Each CDR3 is given with its conserved first and last residue. Fields, in order: CDR3 protein, CDR3 DNA, clone size, J gene, V gene, D gene. The D gene is left open where the match is weak. A clone size is listed for some rows: how often the clone was seen (once, few, many), or a class if it is expanded.

CDR3 protein: CASSLRGDDYEQYF
CDR3 DNA: TGCGCCAGCAGCTTGAGGGGGGACGACTACGAGCAGTACTTC
clone size: few
J gene: TRBJ2-7
V gene: TRBV5-1
D gene: -

CDR3 protein: CASSLGVGGTQYF
CDR3 DNA: TGTGCCAGCAGCTTAGGGGTCGGGGGGACCCAGTACTTC
clone size: -
J gene: TRBJ2-5
V gene: TRBV7-2
D gene: -

CDR3 protein: CTSSLGWDRISSYEQYF
CDR3 DNA: TGCACCAGCAGCTTGGGCTGGGACAGGATAAGCTCCTACGAGCAGTACTTC
clone size: -
J gene: TRBJ2-7
V gene: TRBV5-1
D gene: TRBD1

CDR3 protein: CASTGGTGSREAFF
CDR3 DNA: TGTGCCAGCACAGGGGGGACAGGAAGCCGAGAAGCTTTCTTT
clone size: -
J gene: TRBJ1-1
V gene: TRBV6-6
D gene: TRBD1

CDR3 protein: CSGLKGGRNQPQHF
CDR3 DNA: TGCAGCGGCCTTAAAGGGGGGCGCAATCAGCCCCAGCATTTT
clone size: few
J gene: TRBJ1-5
V gene: TRBV29-1
D gene: -

CDR3 protein: CASSHPGLAAGPLVNEQFF
CDR3 DNA: TGCGCCAGCAGCCACCCGGGACTAGCGGCAGGCCCCCTGGTGAATGAGCAGTTCTTC
clone size: many
J gene: TRBJ2-1
V gene: TRBV4-1
D gene: TRBD2

CDR3 protein: CASSFSAGGANNGQFF
CDR3 DNA: TGTGCCAGCAGCTTTTCAGCGGGGGGGGCTAATAATGGGCAGTTCTTC
clone size: -
J gene: TRBJ2-1
V gene: TRBV7-3
D gene: TRBD2

CDR3 protein: CASTRDYDADTQYF
CDR3 DNA: TGTGCCAGCACCCGGGACTACGACGCAGATACGCAGTATTTT
clone size: -
J gene: TRBJ2-3
V gene: TRBV12-3/TRBV12-4
D gene: TRBD2

CDR3 protein: CASSQAHSYEQYF
CDR3 DNA: TGTGCCAGCAGCCAGGCCCATTCCTACGAGCAGTACTTC
clone size: -
J gene: TRBJ2-7
V gene: TRBV7-2
D gene: -

CDR3 protein: CAGSLVDWHEQYF
CDR3 DNA: TGTGCCGGCAGCTTAGTAGACTGGCACGAGCAGTACTTC
clone size: -
J gene: TRBJ2-7
V gene: TRBV7-2
D gene: -

CDR3 protein: CASRSQRDPYEQYF
CDR3 DNA: TGTGCCAGCAGATCCCAGCGGGACCCGTACGAGCAGTACTTC
clone size: -
J gene: TRBJ2-7
V gene: TRBV6-2/TRBV6-3
D gene: TRBD2

CDR3 protein: CASNNRGFSNTGELFF
CDR3 DNA: TGTGCCAGCAACAACAGGGGGTTTTCGAACACTGGGGAGCTGTTTTTT
clone size: once
J gene: TRBJ2-2
V gene: TRBV12-3/TRBV12-4
D gene: TRBD1

CDR3 protein: CASSANYRDNSYNEQFF
CDR3 DNA: TGCGCCAGCAGCGCAAATTACAGGGACAACTCCTACAATGAGCAGTTCTTC
clone size: few
J gene: TRBJ2-1
V gene: TRBV5-1
D gene: -

CDR3 protein: CSARLAGAYNEQFF
CDR3 DNA: TGCAGTGCTAGACTAGCGGGGGCCTACAATGAGCAGTTCTTC
clone size: -
J gene: TRBJ2-1
V gene: TRBV20-1
D gene: TRBD2

CDR3 protein: CASSLPYTYEQYF
CDR3 DNA: TGTGCCAGCAGCTTGCCTTATACCTACGAGCAGTACTTC
clone size: -
J gene: TRBJ2-7
V gene: TRBV5-6
D gene: -

CDR3 protein: CASRQGENQPQHF
CDR3 DNA: TGTGCCAGCAGACAGGGGGAGAATCAGCCCCAGCATTTT
clone size: -
J gene: TRBJ1-5
V gene: TRBV25-1
D gene: TRBD1

CDR3 protein: CASGKGRPPYEQYF
CDR3 DNA: TGTGCCAGCGGGAAGGGCAGGCCCCCCTACGAGCAGTACTTC
clone size: -
J gene: TRBJ2-7
V gene: TRBV6-5
D gene: -

CDR3 protein: CASSPSSGRLSGANVLTF
CDR3 DNA: TGTGCCAGCAGCCCATCTAGCGGGAGACTCTCTGGGGCCAACGTCCTGACTTTC
clone size: -
J gene: TRBJ2-6
V gene: TRBV7-2
D gene: TRBD2

CDR3 protein: CAISEGRHKREQYF
CDR3 DNA: TGTGCCATCAGTGAGGGACGGCATAAAAGGGAGCAGTACTTC
clone size: -
J gene: TRBJ2-5
V gene: TRBV10-3
D gene: -

CDR3 protein: CASSLGTSGGAQFF
CDR3 DNA: TGTGCCAGCAGCTTAGGGACTAGCGGGGGGGCACAGTTCTTC
clone size: few
J gene: TRBJ2-1
V gene: TRBV7-3
D gene: TRBD2

CDR3 protein: CASSSPTSGRAKNIQYF
CDR3 DNA: TGTGCCAGCAGCTCTCCGACTAGCGGGAGAGCCAAAAACATTCAGTACTTC
clone size: -
J gene: TRBJ2-4
V gene: TRBV7-9
D gene: TRBD2

CDR3 protein: CASSQGTGTNQPQHF
CDR3 DNA: TGTGCCAGCAGCCAAGGGACAGGGACTAATCAGCCCCAGCATTTT
clone size: few
J gene: TRBJ1-5
V gene: TRBV4-2
D gene: TRBD1

CDR3 protein: CASSPLGEQYF
CDR3 DNA: TGTGCCAGCAGCCCTTTAGGTGAGCAGTACTTC
clone size: many
J gene: TRBJ2-7
V gene: TRBV6-6
D gene: -

CDR3 protein: CASSLGAGRDHGYTF
CDR3 DNA: TGCGCCAGCAGCTTGGGGGCAGGGAGAGATCACGGCTACACCTTC
clone size: -
J gene: TRBJ1-2
V gene: TRBV5-1
D gene: -

CDR3 protein: CASSELYRVNSPLHF
CDR3 DNA: TGTGCCAGCAGTGAACTTTACAGGGTCAATTCGCCCCTCCACTTT
clone size: -
J gene: TRBJ1-6
V gene: TRBV25-1
D gene: -

CDR3 protein: CASSPTTRAGEQYF
CDR3 DNA: TGTGCCAGCAGCCCTACGACCAGGGCGGGGGAGCAGTACTTC
clone size: -
J gene: TRBJ2-7
V gene: TRBV3-1
D gene: -

CDR3 protein: CSATSADGETQYF
CDR3 DNA: TGCAGTGCTACGTCGGCGGACGGAGAGACCCAGTACTTC
clone size: -
J gene: TRBJ2-5
V gene: TRBV20-1
D gene: -

CDR3 protein: CASSLGQGAGTDTQYF
CDR3 DNA: TGTGCCAGCAGCTTGGGACAGGGGGCAGGCACAGATACGCAGTATTTT
clone size: -
J gene: TRBJ2-3
V gene: TRBV7-8
D gene: TRBD1

CDR3 protein: CASNFQTGGNEKLFF
CDR3 DNA: TGTGCCAGCAACTTCCAAACAGGGGGCAATGAAAAACTGTTTTTT
clone size: -
J gene: TRBJ1-4
V gene: TRBV7-2
D gene: TRBD1

CDR3 protein: CASRKTGWSNQPQHF
CDR3 DNA: TGTGCCAGCAGGAAGACAGGGTGGTCGAATCAGCCCCAGCATTTT
clone size: few
J gene: TRBJ1-5
V gene: TRBV27
D gene: TRBD1

CDR3 protein: CTSSKDRASYTF
CDR3 DNA: TGCACCAGCAGCAAGGACAGAGCCAGCTACACCTTC
clone size: -
J gene: TRBJ1-2
V gene: TRBV5-1
D gene: -

CDR3 protein: CASSQLAGGRNERYF
CDR3 DNA: TGTGCCAGCAGTCAACTAGCGGGTGGTCGGAACGAGCGGTACTTC
clone size: -
J gene: TRBJ2-7
V gene: TRBV12-3/TRBV12-4
D gene: TRBD2

CDR3 protein: CASTSVGESAYEQYF
CDR3 DNA: TGTGCCAGCACCTCCGTCGGGGAGAGTGCCTACGAGCAGTACTTC
clone size: once
J gene: TRBJ2-7
V gene: TRBV7-2
D gene: -

CDR3 protein: CASSKGTSGNNEQFF
CDR3 DNA: TGTGCCAGCAGCAAAGGGACTAGCGGGAACAATGAGCAGTTCTTC
clone size: few
J gene: TRBJ2-1
V gene: TRBV21-1
D gene: -

CDR3 protein: CASRSTGGNQPQHF
CDR3 DNA: TGTGCCAGCAGGTCTACAGGGGGAAATCAGCCCCAGCATTTT
clone size: -
J gene: TRBJ1-5
V gene: TRBV2
D gene: TRBD1

CDR3 protein: CASSGNRDMNTEAFF
CDR3 DNA: TGCGCCAGCAGCGGGAACAGGGATATGAACACTGAAGCTTTCTTT
clone size: -
J gene: TRBJ1-1
V gene: TRBV5-1
D gene: -

CDR3 protein: CSAVSTLEQYF
CDR3 DNA: TGCAGTGCTGTGAGCACCCTCGAGCAGTACTTC
clone size: -
J gene: TRBJ2-7
V gene: TRBV20-1
D gene: -

CDR3 protein: CAITGASNQPQHF
CDR3 DNA: TGTGCCATCACCGGGGCGAGCAATCAGCCCCAGCATTTT
clone size: few
J gene: TRBJ1-5
V gene: TRBV10-3
D gene: -

CDR3 protein: CASSGGTFPYEQYF
CDR3 DNA: TGTGCCAGCAGCGGTGGGACATTCCCCTACGAGCAGTACTTC
clone size: -
J gene: TRBJ2-7
V gene: TRBV7-9
D gene: -

CDR3 protein: CNVAGLGNTEAFF
CDR3 DNA: TGCAACGTTGCTGGACTCGGGAACACTGAAGCTTTCTTT
clone size: few
J gene: TRBJ1-1
V gene: TRBV29-1
D gene: -

CDR3 protein: CSALFVGGPGNEQFF
CDR3 DNA: TGCAGTGCTCTGTTTGTGGGGGGGCCGGGGAATGAGCAGTTCTTC
clone size: -
J gene: TRBJ2-1
V gene: TRBV20-1
D gene: -

CDR3 protein: CASSQEYEQYF
CDR3 DNA: TGTGCCAGCAGCCAGGAATACGAGCAGTACTTC
clone size: -
J gene: TRBJ2-7
V gene: TRBV11-3
D gene: -

CDR3 protein: CSARGDLGRDEQFF
CDR3 DNA: TGCAGTGCTAGAGGGGACCTCGGGAGGGATGAGCAGTTCTTC
clone size: -
J gene: TRBJ2-1
V gene: TRBV20-1
D gene: TRBD2

CDR3 protein: CSARPVYRDTQYF
CDR3 DNA: TGCAGTGCTAGGCCGGTTTATAGGGATACGCAGTATTTT
clone size: -
J gene: TRBJ2-3
V gene: TRBV20-1
D gene: -

CDR3 protein: CATTREGGTDTQYF
CDR3 DNA: TGTGCCACCACGCGGGAGGGGGGCACAGATACGCAGTATTTT
clone size: -
J gene: TRBJ2-3
V gene: TRBV10-3
D gene: TRBD2

CDR3 protein: CAFSLKGQGNTEAFF
CDR3 DNA: TGTGCCTTCTCACTGAAGGGACAGGGGAACACTGAAGCTTTCTTT
clone size: -
J gene: TRBJ1-1
V gene: TRBV30
D gene: TRBD1

CDR3 protein: CAWTGLDGYTF
CDR3 DNA: TGTGCCTGGACAGGGTTAGATGGCTACACCTTC
clone size: few
J gene: TRBJ1-2
V gene: TRBV30
D gene: -

CDR3 protein: CSARTGGGYEQYF
CDR3 DNA: TGCAGTGCAAGGACAGGGGGCGGCTACGAGCAGTACTTC
clone size: -
J gene: TRBJ2-7
V gene: TRBV20-1
D gene: TRBD1

CDR3 protein: CASSPLGVHEQYF
CDR3 DNA: TGTGCCAGCAGCCCCCTCGGGGTCCACGAGCAGTACTTC
clone size: -
J gene: TRBJ2-7
V gene: TRBV7-2
D gene: -

CDR3 protein: CASSLERVRGPGYTF
CDR3 DNA: TGCGCCAGCAGCTTGGAGCGCGTCAGGGGGCCTGGCTACACCTTC
clone size: -
J gene: TRBJ1-2
V gene: TRBV5-1
D gene: TRBD1

CDR3 protein: CASSKGGRDRRNTEAFF
CDR3 DNA: TGTGCCAGTAGTAAGGGGGGGCGCGACCGAAGGAACACTGAAGCTTTCTTT
clone size: once
J gene: TRBJ1-1
V gene: TRBV19
D gene: -